This T cell receptor beta chain was captured in a study of beta chain features in type 1 diabetes. Germline V CDR1 and CDR2: SQVTM, ANQGSEA. CDR3 size: 13 residues. Trimming took 7 bases from V and 9 from J; bases not matched to a gene: 14. The sample holds a few counts of this clone. Its cognate antigen is unknown. Populations obtained by sorting all exceeded 98% purity. Findings and limits, study-wide: Type 1 diabetes patients had moderately but significantly shorter TCRB CDR3s in all four CD4+ subsets. The naive, central memory and Treg TCRB repertoires of patients appeared to be more similar to one another than those of healthy donors. Over-representation of high TCR-expressing cells was a possible consequence of cDNA sequencing.

Expressed TCRB transcripts were sequenced, since all the RNA that had been isolated was reverse transcribed. Clones were read by immunoSEQ multiplex PCR, and TCRdb kept only the in-frame ones, dropping some. The sample yields around 200,000 clones, about 13% seen once. Sequenced input: central memory CD4+ T cells from blood. The TCR sequence derives from a woman in her late teens or twenties in good health. The chain is built from TRBV29-1 and TRBJ2-7, with 8 bases fitting TRBD2. In DNA form, the CDR3 reads TGCAGCGCTACGGGAGGGCCTCGTTTTGGGCAGTACTTC. This codes for CSATGGPRFGQYF.